Detailed here is one T cell receptor beta chain. In the original processing: Estimated nucleated cell counts came from reference gene primer amplification. TCRdb's copy holds only in-frame clones and misses some; the assay was immunoSEQ multiplex PCR. V, J and clone size are those of that table, while D and trimming were read from the DNA. The sample gives more than 300,000 clones, about 90% of which show up once; approximately 6.5% is in the top ten. This sample was included in a study of blood T cell repertoires in COVID-19. Study overall: COVID-19 samples collected from the United States, Italy and Spain covered acute and convalescent phases. The analysed material was cDNA or gDNA that came from T cells, B-cell-depleted T cells, or PBMCs.

The CDR3 is 14 residues long. CDR1 is MNHEY, CDR2 SVGAGI, per germline. With 2 bases removed from V and 4 bases from J, the gap between germline ends came to 12 bases. The material sequenced was peripheral blood. V gene TRBV6-5 combines with J gene TRBJ2-7; no reliable D call. This clonotype was obtained from a man between 18 and 29 years old who had recovered from COVID-19. CDR3 loop: CASSYGAGNYEQYF. DNA of the CDR3: TGTGCCAGCAGTTACGGCGCAGGTAATTACGAGCAGTACTTC.